Listed here are 27 T cell receptor beta chains from one sample, sequenced in a study of shared clonotypes between healthy human individuals. TCRdb's table, derived via immunoSEQ multiplex PCR, lists solely in-frame clones and lacks some. The sample consists of roughly 2 million clones, 85% to 95% of them appearing once. The sequenced sample was naive CD4+ T cells sorted from blood. Sample subset: CD45RA+ positively selected. The receptors shown here come from a man between 18 and 35 years old in good health.

The V gene is TRBV7-2, the J gene TRBJ2-3, with D possibly being TRBD1 (6 bases). The CDR3 covers 17 residues. The V end was cut by 1 base, the J end by 6 bases, with 20 bases between. CDR1 is SGHTA and CDR2 is FQGNSA in the germline V gene. The chain's CDR3 is CASSLVPDSPAWDTQYF. CDR3 nucleotide sequence: TGTGCCAGCAGCTTAGTCCCGGACAGCCCTGCGTGGGATACGCAGTATTTT.

In DNA form, the CDR3 reads TGTGCCACTCAAATCTCGAGGACTGGAAACACCATATATTTT. Amino acids: CATQISRTGNTIYF. This chain uses TRBV10-3 with TRBJ1-3; D is undetermined. Germline lookup yields CDR1 ENHRY and CDR2 SYGVKD. V was shortened by 10 bases and J by 2 bases, with 15 bases between the two germline ends. The CDR3 runs to 14 residues.

For this clone: The identical CDR3 is also encoded by other nucleotide sequences in the sample. This chain connects TRBV5-1 to TRBJ1-2, with D perhaps TRBD1 (5 bases). The CDR3 loop spans 14 amino acids. The germline V gene encodes CDR1 SGHRS and CDR2 YFSETQ. V was trimmed by 0 bases and J by 3 bases, leaving 9 bases between them. DNA of the CDR3: TGCGCCAGCAGCTTGGGAGGGGCCGACTATGGCTACACCTTC. This encodes CASSLGGADYGYTF.

V is TRBV18 and J is TRBJ2-7; a weak D match, TRBD2 (6 bases). The CDR3 has 15 residues. The V gene lost 1 base and the J gene lost 3 bases, with 13 bases spanning the gap. Per the germline V gene, CDR1 is KGHSH and CDR2 is LQKENI. In DNA form, the CDR3 reads TGTGCCAGCTCACCACGGCTTGCGGGGAACTACGAGCAGTACTTC. Translated, it gives CASSPRLAGNYEQYF. The variable domain in full, with the rest retrieved from reference TRBV18 and TRBJ2-7, is NAGVMQNPRHLVRRRGQEARLRCSPMKGHSHVYWYRQLPEEGLKFMVYLQKENIIDESGMPKERFSAEFPKEGPSILRIQQVVRGDSAAYFCASSPRLAGNYEQYFGPGTRLTVT.

The chain joins TRBV5-1 to TRBJ1-2; D unclear. V gave up 3 bases and J gave up 4 bases, with 19 bases separating them. CDR3 length: 16 amino acids. Germline V lookup: CDR1 SGHRS, CDR2 YFSETQ. The CDR3 loop reads CASSSSGQAGFYGYTF. The CDR3 coding sequence is TGCGCCAGCAGCTCATCCGGGCAGGCCGGCTTCTATGGCTACACCTTC.

The V call is TRBV6-1, the J call TRBJ2-7; 10 bases are shared with TRBD1. V dropped 6 bases and J dropped 4; count of bases not matched to a gene: 9. Germline values: CDR1 MNHNS, CDR2 SASEGT. The CDR3 covers 15 residues. The CDR3 region has the DNA TGTGCCAGCAGCGGAAAAGGGACAGGGGATTACGAGCAGTACTTC. Amino acids: CASSGKGTGDYEQYF.

This clone was detected only once. V is TRBV15 and J is TRBJ2-1; D remains ambiguous. Trimming cost V 3 bases and J 8 bases, with 17 bases left between them. CDR1 is LNHNV, CDR2 YYDKDF, per germline (reference sequence). CDR3 length equals 15 residues. CDR3 in DNA: TGTGCCACCAGCAGCCCTAGGGTACCTTCGGATGAGCAGTTCTTC. Translating gives CATSSPRVPSDEQFF.

The rearrangement links TRBV4-1 to TRBJ2-1; 8 positions match TRBD1. Germline lookup yields CDR1 MGHRA and CDR2 YSYEKL. The J segment lost 8 bases and the V segment lost 3 bases, leaving 6 bases of the junction unmatched. The CDR3 contains 14 residues. The CDR3 protein is CASSHYRGYYEQFF. The CDR3 bases are TGCGCCAGCAGCCACTACAGGGGGTACTATGAGCAGTTCTTC.

This chain links TRBV7-2 with TRBJ2-1; TRBD2 is a possible D gene (5 bases). The germline V gene encodes CDR1 SGHTA and CDR2 FQGNSA. Trimming took 1 base from V and 5 from J, leaving 12 bases between them. CDR3 size: 15 residues. In DNA form, the CDR3 reads TGTGCCAGCAGCTTAGGTCAGCGGATGAACAATGAGCAGTTCTTC. Amino acids: CASSLGQRMNNEQFF.

V gene TRBV7-9 combines with J gene TRBJ2-3; tentative D call: TRBD2 (6 bases). V was trimmed by 4 bases and J by 10 bases, leaving 12 bases between them. The CDR3 is 12 amino acids. CDR1 is SEHNR, CDR2 FQNEAQ, per germline (reference sequence). CDR3 coding DNA: TGTGCCAGCAGCTCTGGGGACTTGGCGCAGTATTTT. It encodes CASSSGDLAQYF.

This rearrangement joins TRBV6-1 to TRBJ2-3; 13 bases fit TRBD2. CDR3 length: 14 residues. Looked up from germline, CDR1 is MNHNS and CDR2 is SASEGT. The V and J ends lost 8 bases and 4 bases, in that order; junction bases with no gene match: 3. The CDR3 DNA sequence: TGTGCCAGCTGGACTAGCGGGAGTTCAGATACGCAGTATTTT. It translates to CASWTSGSSDTQYF.

To note about this clone: A much larger clonotype is one base distant, so this may be a read error. The chain's CDR3 is CASGHYGGSLVYEQYF. The DNA of the CDR3 is TGCGCCAGCGGCCATTATGGAGGCTCACTGGTTTACGAGCAGTACTTC. The chain recombines TRBV5-1 with TRBJ2-7; maybe TRBD2 (5 bases). The CDR3 totals 16 residues. The germline V gene encodes CDR1 SGHRS and CDR2 YFSETQ. The V end was cut by 7 bases, the J end by 4 bases, with 24 bases between.

The chain uses TRBV7-8 and TRBJ1-1; D remains unclear. The CDR3 consists of 13 residues. The germline V and J ends were trimmed by 1 base and 4 bases, with 7 bases remaining between them. Germline V gene sequence: CDR1 SGHVS, CDR2 FQNEAQ. CDR3 nucleotide sequence: TGTGCCAGCAGCTTAGGCCAAGGCACTGAAGCTTTCTTT. It codes for CASSLGQGTEAFF.

The chain joins TRBV4-1 to TRBJ2-3; weak D call: TRBD2 (6 bases). The CDR3 spans 20 residues. Trimming removed 0 bases from V and 0 bases from J, with 22 bases in between. Germline V gene sequence: CDR1 MGHRA, CDR2 YSYEKL. The CDR3 DNA is TGCGCCAGCAGCCAAGAAGGGTGGGGTGCGGGGCCACCTAGCACAGATACGCAGTATTTT. This sequence encodes CASSQEGWGAGPPSTDTQYF.

The CDR3 here is CAISDRGQETQYF. The CDR3 coding sequence is TGCGCCATCTCGGACAGGGGCCAAGAGACCCAGTACTTC. This chain links TRBV10-2 with TRBJ2-5; TRBD1 aligns across 9 bases. The CDR3 has 13 residues. CDR1 is WSHSY, CDR2 SAAADI, per germline. Trimming removed 10 bases from V and 1 base from J; junction bases left unmatched: 4.

CDR3 residues: CASSIGLAVKDEQFF. The CDR3 nucleotides read TGTGCCAGTAGTATAGGACTAGCGGTGAAGGATGAGCAGTTCTTC. V and J are TRBV19 and TRBJ2-1, with 9 nucleotides matching TRBD2. Trimming at V came to 1 base and at J to 8 bases, leaving 6 bases not matched to a gene. The CDR3 loop spans 15 amino acids. The germline gives CDR1 LNHDA, CDR2 SQIVND (reference sequence).

The chain uses TRBV7-2 and TRBJ1-3; 8 bases agree with TRBD1. V lost 5 bases, J lost 0 bases, and 3 bases stayed unmatched. Germline V gives CDR1 SGHTA, CDR2 FQGNSA. The CDR3 covers 15 residues. The CDR3 region is CASSQDRASGNTIYF. CDR3 coding DNA: TGTGCCAGCAGCCAGGACAGGGCCTCTGGAAACACCATATATTTT.

This clone was observed a few times. The rearrangement uses TRBV9 and TRBJ2-3; 8 positions match TRBD1. CDR3 length equals 15 residues. Germline lookup yields CDR1 SGDLS and CDR2 YYNGEE. The V segment lost 3 bases and the J segment 3 bases; nucleotides outside the gene matches: 6. CDR3 residues: CASSARTGTTDTQYF. DNA for the CDR3: TGTGCCAGCAGCGCGCGGACAGGGACGACAGATACGCAGTATTTT. Full variable domain (remainder filled in from reference TRBV9 and TRBJ2-3): DSGVTQTPKHLITATGQRVTLRCSPRSGDLSVYWYQQSLDQGLQFLIQYYNGEERAKGNILERFSAQQFPDLHSELNLSSLELGDSALYFCASSARTGTTDTQYFGPGTRLTVL.

This sequence joins TRBV7-9 and TRBJ2-3; 7 bases align to TRBD1. From germline, CDR1 is SEHNR and CDR2 FQNEAQ (reference sequence). After removal of 5 bases from V and 0 bases from J, the junction contained 11 bases not matched to a gene. The CDR3 totals 17 residues. CDR3 sequence reads: CASSGLAGTVSTDTQYF. In DNA, the CDR3 is TGTGCCAGCAGCGGGTTGGCCGGGACAGTTAGCACAGATACGCAGTATTTT.

Comments on this clone: An end of the junction differs from the germline gene, which may be a read error. The chain's CDR3 is CASSIGTGGSYEQYF. In DNA form, the CDR3 reads TGTGCCAGCAGCATAGGGACAGGGGGCTCCTACGAGCAGTACTTC. The rearrangement uses TRBV13 and TRBJ2-7; the match to TRBD1 covers 11 bases. Germline V lookup: CDR1 PRHDT, CDR2 FYEKMQ (reference sequence). This CDR3 comprises 15 residues.

The chain carries TRBV19 and TRBJ1-5; no clear D gene. This CDR3 is built from 15 residues. Deletions cut 4 bases from V and 0 bases from J, with 10 bases between. The germline V gene encodes CDR1 LNHDA and CDR2 SQIVND (reference sequence). The CDR3 is CASSTSSDSNQPQHF. DNA for the CDR3: TGTGCCAGTAGTACCTCATCAGATAGCAATCAGCCCCAGCATTTT.

The V and J genes are TRBV19 and TRBJ1-1; a weak D match, TRBD1 (5 bases). Per germline, CDR1 LNHDA and CDR2 SQIVND (reference sequence). V shed 3 bases and J shed 4 bases, with 12 bases lying between them. The CDR3 is 14 residues long. The CDR3: CASSITRGSTEAFF. The CDR3 nucleotides read TGTGCCAGTAGTATCACAAGGGGAAGCACTGAAGCTTTCTTT.

In this sample, this clone turned up many times. This sequence joins TRBV7-2 and TRBJ1-2; D is uncertain. Germline-derived CDR1 and CDR2 are SGHTA and FQGNSA. The CDR3 is 15 residues long. V dropped 2 bases and J dropped 0 bases, with 10 bases sitting between them. For the CDR3, the DNA is TGTGCCAGCAGCTTACAGAACGGAGCTAACTATGGCTACACCTTC. Translated, it gives CASSLQNGANYGYTF.

In this sample, this clone turned up once. J is TRBJ1-1 and V is TRBV11-2, with unresolved D. Per germline, CDR1 SGHAT and CDR2 FQNNGV. The CDR3 is made up of 12 amino acids. V was pared by 5 bases and J by 10 bases, with 14 bases between. CDR3 protein: CASSPNTEGAFF. The CDR3 region has the DNA TGTGCCAGCAGCCCCAACACCGAGGGAGCTTTCTTT.

The chain has TRBV30 and TRBJ1-6; D is uncertain. The V gene's germline CDR1 is GTSNPN and CDR2 SVGIG (reference sequence). V gave up 3 bases and J gave up 7 bases, with 16 bases separating them. This CDR3 spans 15 amino acids. The CDR3 loop is CAWSTRSGSNSPLHF. In nucleotides, the CDR3 is TGTGCCTGGAGCACTCGATCGGGAAGCAATTCACCCCTCCACTTT.

V is TRBV30 and J is TRBJ2-5, with TRBD2 identical over 7 bases. The CDR3 totals 15 residues. Trimming removed 0 bases from V and 4 bases from J; junction bases left unmatched: 8. Germline assignment: CDR1 GTSNPN and CDR2 SVGIG (reference sequence). For the CDR3, the DNA is TGTGCCTGGAGTGTTGGGCTAGCGGCGGGAGAGACCCAGTACTTC. It specifies CAWSVGLAAGETQYF.

The chain is built from TRBV10-3 and TRBJ1-2, with 9 bases matching TRBD1. Germline CDR1 is ENHRY and CDR2 is SYGVKD. Germline trimming cut 4 bases from V and 1 base from J; bases unmatched to any gene: 4. The CDR3 is 15 residues long. CDR3 amino acids: CAISGQGGGNYGYTF. The CDR3 DNA reads as TGTGCCATCAGTGGACAGGGGGGCGGTAACTATGGCTACACCTTC.